This TCR beta chain is drawn from a study of blood T cell repertoires in COVID-19. On the study more broadly: PBMCs, B-cell-depleted T cells, or T cells provided the cDNA or gDNA that made up the material.

CDR1 is SGHVS, CDR2 FQNEAQ, per germline. V was cut by 1 base and J by 5 bases, with 11 bases left in between. This CDR3 has 14 amino acids. Per the original data handling: Amplified reference gene primers provided the basis for estimating nucleated cell counts. The assay was immunoSEQ multiplex PCR, and TCRdb's table has in-frame clones only and misses some. V, J and clone size are taken as reported in that table, and D and trimming were inferred from the DNA itself. This sample has about 68,000 clones, with about 82% found just once. The receptor was isolated from a man in his fifties with acute or convalescent COVID-19. The chain combines TRBV7-8 with TRBJ2-5; a weak D match, TRBD1 (6 bases). The sample consisted of peripheral blood. The CDR3: CASSLEGGRETQYF. As DNA, the CDR3 is TGTGCCAGCAGCTTAGAAGGGGGTCGGGAGACCCAGTACTTC. The full variable domain, completed using reference TRBV7-8 and TRBJ2-5, is GAGVSQSPRYKVAKRGQDVALRCDPISGHVSLFWYQQALGQGPEFLTYFQNEAQLDKSGLPSDRFFAERPEGSVSTLKIQRTQQEDSAVYLCASSLEGGRETQYFGPGTRLLVL.